This T cell receptor (beta chain) was observed in a study of OX40 agonist ivuxolimab in advanced cancers. Germline V gene sequence: CDR1 SGHTA, CDR2 FQGTGA. CDR3 length equals 16 residues. The V gene lost 4 bases and the J gene lost 0 bases, with 13 bases spanning the gap. The table came from immunoSEQ multiplex PCR; TCRdb's copy has only in-frame clones and leaves some out. This sample yields over 90,000 clones, of which 94% are seen a single time; approximately 0.18% belongs to the top ten. J is TRBJ2-1 and V is TRBV7-3; a possible D gene is TRBD2 (6 bases). The specimen comprised CD4+ or CD8+ T cells sorted from blood, sampled in a trial of the OX40 agonist ivuxolimab. This receptor was identified in an adult with an advanced solid tumor such as melanoma, head and neck, liver or kidney cancer. The CDR3 region is CASSSRRGNSYNEQFF. CDR3 sequence (DNA): TGTGCCAGCAGCTCCCGGCGCGGGAACTCCTACAATGAGCAGTTCTTC.